Below, one T cell receptor beta chain is given with its context. Its antigen remains unidentified. Assay: immunoSEQ multiplex PCR; the TCRdb copy retains only in-frame clones and omits some. The data hold 110,000 to 150,000 clones, with roughly 89% observed a single time. This specimen comes from a study of cytomegalovirus exposure and HLA in healthy donors. V was shortened by 3 bases and J by 5 bases, with 10 bases between the two germline ends. This CDR3 spans 13 amino acids. Germline values: CDR1 MDHEN, CDR2 SYDVKM. Study results and caveats: The majority of TCR sequences were rare, yet some public TCRs appeared in many donors. Cytomegalovirus association was listed for 164 TCR beta chains. Through in vitro validation, a few CMV-associated chains were shown to be specific for CMV antigens.

This chain joins TRBV28 and TRBJ1-2; D might be TRBD1 (6 bases). The origin of this receptor is a woman under 30 in good health and CMV-seropositive. What was sequenced was PBMCs. The CDR3 loop reads CASSFKGGYGYTF. In DNA form, the CDR3 reads TGTGCCAGCAGTTTTAAGGGGGGGTATGGCTACACCTTC.